Listed below are T cell receptor beta chains from one sample, sequenced in a study of T cells in Graves' hyperthyroidism and ophthalmopathy. Via MiXCR, TCRdb re-called the multiplex PCR reads, giving one row per CDR3 protein. The sample records 300,000 to 450,000 distinct CDR3 sequences, 15% being singletons. Input material: blood. These receptors all come from a woman in her twenties or thirties with Graves' hyperthyroidism. Both conserved end residues are part of each CDR3. A D gene is named only where the DNA matches it firmly. The size of a clone is reported for some rows only, either as once, few or many, or as a class for expanded clones.

few	NA	TRBV5-1	TRBJ1-4	CASSQNFNEKLFF	TGCGCCAGCAGTCAGAACTTTAATGAAAAACTGTTTTTT
many	TRBD2	TRBV28	TRBJ2-1	CASSSSGTSGRGRSYNEQFF	TGTGCCAGCAGTTCCTCCGGGACTAGCGGGAGGGGTAGGTCCTACAATGAGCAGTTCTTC
many	TRBD2	TRBV20-1	TRBJ2-1	CSARELAGVSYNEQFF	TGCAGTGCTAGGGAACTAGCGGGAGTATCCTACAATGAGCAGTTCTTC
few	NA	TRBV25-1	TRBJ2-7	CASSEYRGGEQYF	TGTGCCAGCAGTGAATACAGGGGTGGGGAGCAGTACTTC
once	NA	TRBV2	TRBJ1-4	CASRVWEKLFF	TGTGCCAGCAGGGTTTGGGAAAAACTGTTTTTT
many	TRBD2	TRBV28	TRBJ2-3	CASRGTSGISSTDTQYF	TGTGCCAGCCGCGGGACTAGCGGGATTTCAAGCACAGATACGCAGTATTTT
few	NA	TRBV6-5	TRBJ1-5	CASSYSTRGRYSNQPQHF	TGTGCCAGCAGTTACTCTACTAGGGGACGCTATAGCAATCAGCCCCAGCATTTT
NA	NA	TRBV29-1	TRBJ2-5	CSVGGGRETQYF	TGCAGCGTTGGGGGGGGGCGGGAGACCCAGTACTTC
many	NA	TRBV7-2	TRBJ2-1	CASSLRLRSEQFF	TGTGCCAGCAGCTTGCGCTTAAGGAGTGAGCAGTTCTTC
many	NA	TRBV20-1	TRBJ2-3	CSASSGSTDTQYF	TGCAGTGCTAGCTCGGGGAGCACAGATACGCAGTATTTT
NA	TRBD1	TRBV18	TRBJ1-5	CASSPRPTGFDQPQHF	TGTGCCAGCTCACCACGACCGACAGGGTTTGATCAGCCCCAGCATTTT
NA	NA	TRBV4-2	TRBJ1-2	CASSQEGEANYGYTF	TGTGCCAGCAGCCAAGAGGGAGAGGCTAACTATGGCTACACCTTC
NA	NA	TRBV12-3/TRBV12-4	TRBJ1-2	CATLGGLRGYTF	TGTGCCACCTTGGGAGGGCTAAGAGGCTACACCTTC
many	NA	TRBV20-1	TRBJ1-5	CSAADPDLQPQHF	TGCAGTGCTGCCGACCCCGATCTCCAGCCCCAGCATTTT
many	NA	TRBV3-1	TRBJ2-1	CASSLAGQSRNEQFF	TGTGCCAGCAGCTTAGCGGGACAGTCTCGGAATGAGCAGTTCTTC
few	NA	TRBV6-1	TRBJ1-2	CASSRTSYGYTF	TGTGCCAGCAGCCGGACTTCTTATGGCTACACCTTC
many	TRBD2	TRBV24-1	TRBJ2-1	CATSDSGRGTTTEQFF	TGTGCCACCAGTGATAGCGGGAGGGGGACAACCACTGAGCAGTTCTTC
few	NA	TRBV28	TRBJ2-2	CASSFYAGRTGELFF	TGTGCCAGCAGTTTCTATGCGGGGCGGACCGGGGAGCTGTTTTTT
few	TRBD1	TRBV30	TRBJ2-7	CAWSRGQGESYEQYF	TGTGCCTGGAGTCGGGGACAGGGGGAGTCCTACGAGCAGTACTTC
few	NA	TRBV7-9	TRBJ2-2	CASSLVSTANTGELFF	TGTGCCAGCAGCTTAGTTTCGACAGCGAACACCGGGGAGCTGTTTTTT
few	NA	TRBV29-1	TRBJ1-1	CSVQGLGNTEAFF	TGCAGCGTACAGGGCCTAGGAAACACTGAAGCTTTCTTT
many	TRBD1	TRBV20-1	TRBJ1-1	CSAPPTGAPNTEAFF	TGCAGTGCACCGCCGACAGGGGCGCCGAACACTGAAGCTTTCTTT
many	NA	TRBV28	TRBJ2-2	CASIQTRPGELFF	TGTGCCAGCATTCAGACTAGGCCCGGGGAGCTGTTTTTT
few	NA	TRBV3-1	TRBJ1-2	CASSEKGGHGYTF	TGTGCCAGCAGCGAAAAGGGGGGTCATGGCTACACCTTC
many	TRBD2	TRBV5-1	TRBJ2-7	CASSLVSGGTYEQYF	TGCGCCAGCAGCTTGGTTAGCGGGGGTACCTACGAGCAGTACTTC
many	NA	TRBV6-1	TRBJ1-6	CASSDRGGASNSPLHF	TGTGCCAGCAGCGACCGTGGGGGCGCATCTAATTCACCCCTCCACTTT
once	TRBD1	TRBV4-1	TRBJ2-3	CASSPGTEGRDTQYF	TGCGCCAGCAGCCCAGGGACAGAGGGAAGAGATACGCAGTATTTT
few	TRBD1	TRBV19	TRBJ2-2	CASSLRQGRSTGELFF	TGTGCCAGTAGTCTTCGACAGGGAAGGTCCACCGGGGAGCTGTTTTTT
NA	NA	TRBV7-9	TRBJ2-1	CASSLGGANSYNEQFF	TGTGCCAGCAGCTTAGGGGGGGCGAACTCCTACAATGAGCAGTTCTTC
NA	TRBD1	TRBV6-1	TRBJ2-7	CASRLGQGQYEQYF	TGTGCCAGCAGACTAGGACAGGGGCAATACGAGCAGTACTTC
many	TRBD2	TRBV18	TRBJ2-7	CASSPPSGSVHEQYF	TGTGCCAGCTCACCACCGAGCGGGAGCGTCCACGAGCAGTACTTC
NA	TRBD2	TRBV20-1	TRBJ2-3	CSAGTSNTDTQYF	TGCAGTGCCGGGACTAGCAACACAGATACGCAGTATTTT
NA	NA	TRBV12-3/TRBV12-4	TRBJ1-3	CASSLAGQLSGNTIYF	TGTGCCAGCAGTTTAGCGGGGCAGCTCTCTGGAAACACCATATATTTT
many	NA	TRBV28	TRBJ2-3	CASSLYRQLGFTDTQYF	TGTGCCAGCAGCCTTTACAGGCAATTGGGGTTCACAGATACGCAGTATTTT
NA	TRBD1	TRBV10-3	TRBJ2-6	CATNGDRPGANVLTF	TGTGCCACTAATGGGGACAGACCCGGGGCCAACGTCCTGACTTTC
many	NA	TRBV20-1	TRBJ1-1	CSARTRQVLGAFF	TGCAGTGCTAGAACCAGACAGGTATTAGGAGCTTTCTTT
many	NA	TRBV11-2	TRBJ1-5	CASSLGAKEGYQPQHF	TGTGCCAGCAGCTTAGGGGCAAAAGAAGGCTATCAGCCCCAGCATTTT
many	TRBD2	TRBV7-2	TRBJ2-3	CASSKRTSGRVSDTQYF	TGTGCCAGCAGCAAAAGGACTAGCGGGAGAGTCTCAGATACGCAGTATTTT
many	TRBD1	TRBV2	TRBJ2-7	CASRGDRGRREQYF	TGTGCCAGCAGGGGGGACAGGGGGCGCCGCGAGCAGTACTTC
NA	NA	TRBV6-1	TRBJ2-1	CASSASGGVGNEQFF	TGTGCCAGCAGTGCATCCGGTGGGGTTGGGAATGAGCAGTTCTTC
many	TRBD2	TRBV20-1	TRBJ2-1	CSASRLAGGFEQFF	TGCAGTGCTTCCAGACTAGCGGGAGGCTTTGAGCAGTTCTTC
few	TRBD2	TRBV7-9	TRBJ2-7	CASSLTSGKYEQYF	TGTGCCAGCAGCTTAACTAGCGGGAAGTACGAGCAGTACTTC
many	TRBD1	TRBV20-1	TRBJ2-7	CSARDFGTGSYEQYF	TGCAGTGCTAGAGATTTTGGGACAGGATCCTACGAGCAGTACTTC
many	TRBD1	TRBV7-3	TRBJ1-2	CASSGPGQGDHFYGYTF	TGTGCCAGCAGCGGACCGGGACAGGGGGATCACTTCTATGGCTACACCTTC
many	NA	TRBV3-1	TRBJ2-3	CASSPWQGPTDTQYF	TGTGCCAGCAGCCCCTGGCAGGGACCCACAGATACGCAGTATTTT
many	TRBD1	TRBV7-9	TRBJ1-1	CASSPDRVGGAFF	TGTGCCAGCAGTCCTGACAGGGTGGGGGGAGCTTTCTTT
NA	TRBD1	TRBV29-1	TRBJ2-2	CSVARSRTGNTGELFF	TGCAGCGTTGCCAGGTCACGGACAGGGAACACCGGGGAGCTGTTTTTT
NA	NA	TRBV5-1	TRBJ2-7	CASSEGGREQYF	TGCGCCAGCAGCGAGGGTGGAAGGGAGCAGTACTTC
many	TRBD1	TRBV6-1	TRBJ2-5	CASSYSRQGIGQETQYF	TGTGCCAGCAGTTATTCCCGACAGGGAATTGGCCAAGAGACCCAGTACTTC
NA	NA	TRBV6-5	TRBJ1-6	CASSYSTAQRSGNSPLHF	TGTGCCAGCAGTTACTCGACTGCCCAAAGGTCGGGTAATTCACCCCTCCACTTT
few	TRBD1	TRBV4-1	TRBJ2-3	CASSPGTVSSTDTQYF	TGCGCCAGCAGCCCAGGGACAGTTTCTAGCACAGATACGCAGTATTTT
many	NA	TRBV3-1	TRBJ1-6	CASSRGLTLGDSPLHF	TGTGCCAGCAGCCGGGGACTGACCCTAGGGGATTCACCCCTCCACTTT
many	NA	TRBV28	TRBJ2-6	CASESNSGANVLTF	TGTGCCAGCGAGTCGAACTCTGGGGCCAACGTCCTGACTTTC
few	NA	TRBV10-1	TRBJ2-2	CASSPLGDGELFF	TGCGCCAGCAGTCCCCTGGGGGACGGGGAGCTGTTTTTT
many	NA	TRBV2	TRBJ1-2	CASSVMAANYGYTF	TGTGCCAGCAGTGTGATGGCGGCTAACTATGGCTACACCTTC